A single sample is the source of the 31 T cell receptor beta chains below, sequenced in a study of tumor-infiltrating lymphocytes in oesophageal squamous cell carcinoma. TCRdb fed the PCR reads into MiXCR, producing one record per CDR3 protein. Here the sample spans about 9,600 distinct CDR3 sequences, roughly three fifths being singletons. Sequencing used esophageal tumor tissue. Every receptor here comes from a female donor with esophageal squamous cell carcinoma.

This clonotype was observed many times. The chain uses TRBV5-1 and TRBJ2-7, with D unresolved. Judging by the DNA end, TRBJ1-6 fits better; the J call may be wrong. Germline CDR1 SGHRS, CDR2 YFSETQ. This CDR3 is 14 amino acids long. CDR3: CASSLAPVNSPLHF. The CDR3 DNA sequence: TGCGCCAGCAGCTTGGCCCCGGTCAATTCACCCCTCCACTTT.

This clonotype was recorded many times. A much larger clonotype is one base distant, so this may be a read error. The V call is TRBV27, the J call TRBJ2-1; 7 bases fit TRBD2. The closer fit of TRBJ2-7 to the DNA end suggests the J call may be wrong. Germline loops: CDR1 MNHEY, CDR2 SMNVEV (reference sequence). This CDR3 is built from 16 residues. CDR3 sequence reads: CASSPLAGGSYNEQYF. In DNA, the CDR3 is TGTGCCAGCAGTCCCTTAGCGGGCGGCTCCTACAATGAGCAGTACTTC.

Comments on this clonotype: The germline gene is not matched at one end of the junction; a read error may be the cause. The chain carries TRBV7-6 and TRBJ2-3; 7 bases are a match to TRBD2. The J call may be faulty, since TRBJ2-1 better matches the DNA end. Germline-derived CDR1 and CDR2 are SGHVS and FNYEAQ. This CDR3 spans 18 amino acids. The CDR3 loop reads CASSLAGSRLTSYNEQFF. CDR3 DNA sequence: TGTGCTAGCAGCTTAGCGGGCAGCCGATTAACGAGCTACAATGAGCAGTTCTTC.

In its sample, this clonotype is medium-sized. This sequence joins TRBV12-3 or TRBV12-4 and TRBJ2-7, with 10 bases matching TRBD2. V trimming: 2 bases; J trimming: 6 bases; junction bases outside the gene matches: 10. This CDR3 is built from 16 residues. The CDR3 region has the DNA TGTGCCAGCAGTTTACCGCGAGCGGGAGGGTACGGCGAGCAGTACTTC. Translated: CASSLPRAGGYGEQYF.

The CDR3 nucleotides are TGTGCCAGCAGGCCGGGACCGAGGTCAGATACGCAGTATTTT. This codes for CASRPGPRSDTQYF. The V gene is TRBV28, the J gene TRBJ2-3; D possibly uses TRBD1 or TRBD2 (5 bases each). V lost 6 bases to trimming and J lost 4 bases, with 14 bases between them. This CDR3 is built from 14 residues. Per germline, CDR1 MDHEN and CDR2 SYDVKM.

Here the CDR3 reads CAIPGQNSYEQYF. The CDR3 DNA is TGTGCCATTCCGGGACAAAACTCCTACGAGCAGTACTTC. The gene calls are TRBV7-2 and TRBJ2-5; possibly TRBD1 for D (6 bases). The J call is uncertain, as TRBJ2-7 better fits the DNA end. CDR3 size: 13 residues. Per the germline V gene, CDR1 is SGHTA and CDR2 is FQGNSA.

This rearrangement joins TRBV25-1 to TRBJ1-2; no clear D. The CDR3 has 13 residues. Per the germline V gene, CDR1 is MGHDK and CDR2 is SYGVNS. V lost 2 bases and J 4 bases, leaving 8 bases between the germline ends. The CDR3 loop is CASSEMESYGYTF. CDR3 coding DNA: TGTGCCAGCAGTGAAATGGAATCCTATGGCTACACCTTC.

This rearrangement joins TRBV6-6 to TRBJ2-7; TRBD2 matches 11 bases. The J call may be mistaken, given a closer DNA end match to TRBJ2-1. The V gene's germline CDR1 is MNHNY and CDR2 SVGAGI (reference sequence). This CDR3 contains 16 residues. The CDR3 reads CASSYSRLAGTNEQFF. CDR3 coding DNA: TGTGCCAGCAGTTACTCACGACTAGCGGGAACAAATGAGCAGTTCTTC.

By share of the sample, this clonotype is medium-sized. The chain recombines TRBV20-1 with TRBJ1-1; D not resolved. Trimming took 0 bases from V and 1 from J, leaving 15 bases between them. Germline values: CDR1 DFQATT, CDR2 SNEGSKA (reference sequence). This CDR3 comprises 16 residues. The CDR3: CSARDLTVRTNTEAFF. In nucleotides, the CDR3 is TGCAGTGCTAGAGACCTAACCGTCCGGACGAACACTGAAGCTTTCTTT.

The V call is TRBV7-6, the J call TRBJ1-1; D remains unclear. This CDR3 comprises 13 residues. Trimming pared 2 bases from V and 1 base from J, leaving 5 bases between. Per germline, CDR1 SGHVS and CDR2 FNYEAQ. The CDR3 reads CASSLSGNTEAFF. The CDR3 DNA sequence: TGTGCCAGCAGCTTATCAGGGAACACTGAAGCTTTCTTT.

This chain connects TRBV7-8 to TRBJ2-1; maybe TRBD1 (6 bases). The J call is in doubt because the DNA end fits TRBJ2-7 better. The CDR3 runs 14 residues. Per germline, CDR1 SGHVS and CDR2 FQNEAQ. Here the CDR3 DNA reads TGTGCCAGCAGCTTCGACAGGAACTCCTACGAGCAGTACTTC. It codes for CASSFDRNSYEQYF.

The chain joins TRBV7-3 to TRBJ2-3; 7 bases agree with TRBD2. The DNA end lines up better with TRBJ2-1; the J call may be wrong. Germline values: CDR1 SGHTA, CDR2 FQGTGA. The CDR3 covers 17 residues. The CDR3 sequence is CASSLIGGSVQENEQFF. The CDR3 nucleotides read TGTGCCAGCAGCTTAATCGGCGGGAGTGTACAGGAAAATGAGCAGTTCTTC.

The rearrangement joins TRBV12-3 or TRBV12-4 to TRBJ2-1, with TRBD1 identical over 8 bases. The ends lost 5 bases at V and 3 bases at J; junction bases unmatched: 3. The CDR3 is 14 amino acids. The DNA for the CDR3 is TGTGCCAGCAGTCCGGGACAGGACTACAATGAGCAGTTCTTC. Encoded protein: CASSPGQDYNEQFF.

The chain recombines TRBV6-1 with TRBJ2-3; D is undetermined. Near its end, the DNA agrees better with TRBJ1-1, so the J call may be wrong. Germline assignment: CDR1 MNHNS and CDR2 SASEGT. This CDR3 spans 13 amino acids. As DNA, the CDR3 is TGTGCCAGCAGTCGAAATTGGGACACTGAAGCTTTCTTT. Protein product: CASSRNWDTEAFF.

By sample fraction, this clonotype is medium-sized (0.01 to 0.1%). The V gene is TRBV6-1, the J gene TRBJ2-3, with 9 positions matching TRBD2. There are 15 residues in the CDR3. CDR1 is MNHNS, CDR2 SASEGT, per germline. V gave up 6 bases and J gave up 4 bases; unmatched junction bases: 8. This CDR3 reads CASSRGTSFPDTQYF. CDR3 DNA sequence: TGTGCCAGCAGCCGAGGGACTAGCTTTCCAGATACGCAGTATTTT.

A single count supports this clonotype. The rearrangement joins TRBV10-3 to TRBJ2-2; TRBD1 matches at 8 bases. Germline loops: CDR1 ENHRY, CDR2 SYGVKD. The CDR3 totals 14 residues. The V segment lost 6 bases and the J segment 4 bases; nucleotides outside the gene matches: 4. CDR3 protein: CAIRRDRSTGELFF. The DNA for the CDR3 is TGTGCCATCAGGAGGGACAGGAGCACCGGGGAGCTGTTTTTT.

The chain uses TRBV6-1 and TRBJ2-7, with TRBD2 matching over 8 bases. There are 15 residues in the CDR3. In germline, CDR1 is MNHNS, CDR2 SASEGT. V dropped 3 bases and J dropped 7; count of bases not matched to a gene: 11. CDR3 bases: TGTGCCAGCAGTGATTTTCTCGGGAGGGCCGTTGAGCAGTACTTC. It translates to CASSDFLGRAVEQYF.

The chain is built from TRBV6-8 and TRBJ1-2; 7 bases map to TRBD1. Germline V gene data show CDR1 as MNHGY and CDR2 as SAAAGT. The CDR3 covers 15 residues. With V trimmed by 6 bases and J by 6 bases, 13 bases remained unmatched. CDR3: CASRNRDSLVDGYTF. The CDR3, as DNA: TGTGCCAGCAGAAACCGGGACAGCTTGGTGGATGGCTACACCTTC.

The chain recombines TRBV7-3 with TRBJ2-7, with D perhaps matching TRBD1 (6 bases). The tail of the sequence fits TRBJ2-4 better, so the J call may be wrong. This CDR3 is built from 18 residues. Germline V gene lookup returns CDR1 SGHTA and CDR2 FQGTGA. DNA of the CDR3: TGTGCCAGCAGCCAGGGGCAGGGGTTTGGAAAGGGCAAAAACATTCAGTACTTC. It encodes CASSQGQGFGKGKNIQYF.

The chain links TRBV3-1 to TRBJ2-1, with 10 bases that match TRBD1. The closer fit of TRBJ2-7 to the DNA end suggests the J call may be wrong. Germline V CDR1 and CDR2: LGHDT, YNNKEL (reference sequence). CDR3 length: 15 amino acids. Here the CDR3 DNA reads TGTGCCAGCAGCCAAGACCCGGGACAGGGGTACGAGCAGTACTTC. Encoded protein: CASSQDPGQGYEQYF.

This clonotype has more than one count but fewer than ten. The chain joins TRBV20-1 to TRBJ2-7; 11 bases map to TRBD2. The DNA end is a closer match to TRBJ2-5, so the J assignment may be wrong. Per the germline V gene, CDR1 is DFQATT and CDR2 is SNEGSKA (reference sequence). This CDR3 region has 14 residues. The CDR3 region has the DNA TGCAGTGCTCTTCAACTAGCGGGAGTTGAGACCCAGTACTTC. Translation gives CSALQLAGVETQYF.

The chain has TRBV7-6 and TRBJ2-6, with D unresolved. The DNA end favors TRBJ2-7, so the J call may be wrong. Germline V gives CDR1 SGHVS, CDR2 FNYEAQ. The CDR3 contains 15 residues. CDR3 bases: TGTGCCAGCAGCTTAGGGGGTACCGGCTCCTACGAGCAGTACTTC. It codes for CASSLGGTGSYEQYF.

The chain employs TRBV7-3 and TRBJ2-5; 7 nucleotides agree with TRBD2. The DNA end lines up better with TRBJ2-1; the J call may be wrong. This CDR3 has 18 residues. Per germline, CDR1 SGHTA and CDR2 FQGTGA. DNA for the CDR3: TGTGCCAGCAGCTTAACTATAGGACTAGAGCGGTCGTACAATGAGCAGTTCTTC. Translated: CASSLTIGLERSYNEQFF.

The rearrangement links TRBV5-1 to TRBJ2-1, with D possibly matching TRBD2 (6 bases). The length of the CDR3 is 15 residues. Germline CDR1 reads SGHRS; CDR2 reads YFSETQ. The ends were cut back, 4 bases at V and 6 bases at J, with 17 bases in the middle. The DNA of the CDR3 is TGCGCCAGCAGCCCCGGGGGATCCGGGCTCAATGAGCAGTTCTTC. Residues: CASSPGGSGLNEQFF.

The CDR3 DNA reads as TGTGCCAGCAGCCGGGACTTTATTAGCACAGATACGCAGTATTTT. It encodes CASSRDFISTDTQYF. V gene TRBV7-6 combines with J gene TRBJ2-3; TRBD2 is a possible D gene (6 bases). CDR1 and CDR2 (germline): SGHVS, FNYEAQ. The V end was cut by 5 bases, the J end by 0 bases, with 12 bases between. The CDR3 runs to 15 residues. Drawing the rest from reference TRBV7-6 and TRBJ2-3, the complete variable domain is GAGVSQSPRYKVTKRGQDVALRCDPISGHVSLYWYRQALGQGPEFLTYFNYEAQQDKSGLPNDRFSAERPEGSISTLTIQRTEQRDSAMYRCASSRDFISTDTQYFGPGTRLTVL.

The chain joins TRBV6-1 to TRBJ2-3; maybe TRBD2 (6 bases). V was shortened by 6 bases and J by 3 bases, with 16 bases between the two germline ends. The CDR3 length is 15 residues. Germline CDR1 and CDR2: MNHNS and SASEGT. Written as DNA, the CDR3 is TGTGCCAGCAGCCGGGACTCCGAAGGGACAGATACGCAGTATTTT. Encoded protein: CASSRDSEGTDTQYF.

This sequence joins TRBV7-6 and TRBJ1-1; 7 bases agree with TRBD1. CDR1 SGHVS and CDR2 FNYEAQ come from the germline V gene. The CDR3 is 12 amino acids. The CDR3: CNDREGDTEAFF. CDR3 DNA: TGTAATGACAGGGAAGGGGACACTGAAGCTTTCTTT.

V and J are TRBV6-6 and TRBJ2-3, with D perhaps assigned TRBD1 or TRBD2 (6 bases each). The last part of the DNA fits TRBJ2-7 better; the J call may be wrong. This CDR3 is 14 amino acids long. CDR1 and CDR2 (germline): MNHNY, SVGAGI (reference sequence). Here the CDR3 DNA reads TGTGCCAGCACCTCGGGGGCTAGCGTCTACGAGCAGTACTTC. This encodes CASTSGASVYEQYF.

This clonotype was counted at least ten times. This rearrangement joins TRBV11-1 to TRBJ2-3; maybe TRBD1 (6 bases). The CDR3 loop spans 16 amino acids. Between the trimmed V and J ends, which lost 5 bases and 0 bases, there was a span of 15 bases. The germline V gene encodes CDR1 SGHAT and CDR2 FQDESV (reference sequence). The CDR3: CASSGRGQPSTDTQYF. CDR3 DNA sequence: TGTGCCAGCAGCGGCAGAGGACAGCCTAGCACAGATACGCAGTATTTT. The full variable domain, completed using reference TRBV11-1 and TRBJ2-3, is EAEVAQSPRYKITEKSQAVAFWCDPISGHATLYWYRQILGQGPELLVQFQDESVVDDSQLPKDRFSAERLKGVDSTLKIQPAELGDSAMYLCASSGRGQPSTDTQYFGPGTRLTVL.

On this clonotype: A read error may produce the germline difference seen at one junction end. The CDR3 region is CASSEPGQGAYNEQFF. The DNA for the CDR3 is TGTGCCAGCAGCGAACCCGGACAGGGGGCCTACAATGAGCAGTTCTTT. The chain links TRBV6-6 to TRBJ2-3; 11 bases match TRBD1. Germline values: CDR1 MNHNY, CDR2 SVGAGI (reference sequence). The CDR3 spans 16 residues.

In its sample, this clonotype was seen a few times. This chain links TRBV6-6 with TRBJ2-1; maybe TRBD2 (5 bases). V shed 6 bases and J shed 7 bases, with 10 bases lying between them. Germline loops: CDR1 MNHNY, CDR2 SVGAGI (reference sequence). This CDR3 has 12 amino acids. For the CDR3, the DNA is TGTGCCAGCAGACTAGACACTAATGAGCAGTTCTTC. Encoded protein: CASRLDTNEQFF.